The present T cell receptor (beta chain) was sequenced within a study of spatial heterogeneity in lung cancer. In the study overall: Each time, sequencing found more beta-chain sequences than alpha-chain sequences.

In the library, each TCR cDNA molecule bore its own unique molecular identifier. TCRdb fed the 5' RACE reads into MiXCR, producing one record per CDR3 protein. The sample has about 52,000 distinct CDR3 sequences, roughly 7% seen once; the top ten hold about a third. Study conclusions and caveats: Expanded tumor TCRs that were ubiquitous appeared in blood more at resection than follow-up.

Sample time point: blood at routine non-recurrence follow-up after resection. Whole RNA was taken from tumor, nontumor lung or frozen PBMC; it was then sequenced unsorted. As regards this clonotype: Its antigen is not known.

The receptor was isolated from a female donor with early-stage non-small cell lung cancer. This specimen consisted of PBMCs, obtained at follow-up.

The CDR3 here is CASSWGQSRDIQYF. In DNA, the CDR3 is TGCGCCAGCAGCTGGGGACAATCCCGAGACATTCAGTACTTC. The J gene is TRBJ2-4, the V gene TRBV5-1; D is perhaps TRBD1 (6 bases). CDR1 and CDR2 from the germline V gene are SGHRS and YFSETQ. Trimming took 3 bases from V and 8 from J, leaving 15 bases between them. The CDR3 is 14 residues long.